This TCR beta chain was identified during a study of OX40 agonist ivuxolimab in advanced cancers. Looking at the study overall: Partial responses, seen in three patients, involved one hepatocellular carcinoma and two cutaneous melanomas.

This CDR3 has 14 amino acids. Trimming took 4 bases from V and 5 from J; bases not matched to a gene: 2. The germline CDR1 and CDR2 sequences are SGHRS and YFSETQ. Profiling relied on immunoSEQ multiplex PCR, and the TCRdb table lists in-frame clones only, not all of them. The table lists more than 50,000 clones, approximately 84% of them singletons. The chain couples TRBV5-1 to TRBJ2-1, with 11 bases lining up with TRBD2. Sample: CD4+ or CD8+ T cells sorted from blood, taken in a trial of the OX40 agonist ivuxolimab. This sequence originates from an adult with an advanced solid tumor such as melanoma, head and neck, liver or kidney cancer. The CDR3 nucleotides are TGCGCCAGCAGCCTGGGACTAGCGGACAATGAGCAGTTCTTC. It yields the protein CASSLGLADNEQFF.